Following are 27 T cell receptor beta chains from one sample sequenced in a study of CD8+ T cells in alopecia areata. Both peripheral blood and punch biopsies of lesional scalp skin were obtained from patients who had alopecia areata. Following extraction, RNA underwent reverse transcription to cDNA, which served as the sequencing template. Only in-frame clones appear in the TCRdb table, and some are missing; sequencing was by immunoSEQ multiplex PCR. Of about 13,000 clones in the sample, about 50% were seen once. The sequences come from skin, collected at week 0. The source is a human donor with alopecia areata.

In this sample, this clone is medium-sized (0.01 to 0.1%). The chain carries TRBV28 and TRBJ2-3, with 9 bases fitting TRBD1. Losses at the gene ends were 3 bases for V and 6 bases for J; bases not matched to a gene: 10. The germline gives CDR1 MDHEN, CDR2 SYDVKM. The CDR3 runs 16 residues. CDR3 nucleotides: TGTGCCAGCAGTTTCCCCGGGACAGGGATCTCGGATACGCAGTATTTT. Translation gives CASSFPGTGISDTQYF.

This clone has a handful of counts. This chain links TRBV7-6 with TRBJ2-3, with D possibly TRBD2 on 5 matching bases. The germline CDR1 and CDR2 sequences are SGHVS and FNYEAQ. This CDR3 contains 15 residues. The V end lost 0 bases, the J end lost 2 bases, and 9 bases lay between the germline ends. In DNA, the CDR3 is TGTGCCAGCAGCTTAGCTCGGGGTCCCACAGATACGCAGTATTTT. Protein: CASSLARGPTDTQYF.

The genes are TRBV7-2 and TRBJ1-3; D is unclear. Germline CDR1 is SGHTA and CDR2 is FQGNSA. There are 14 residues in the CDR3. The V end was cut by 1 base, the J end by 0 bases, with 4 bases between. The CDR3 sequence: CASSLGRSGNTIYF. DNA of the CDR3: TGTGCCAGCAGCTTAGGCCGCTCTGGAAACACCATATATTTT.

This rearrangement joins TRBV7-9 to TRBJ2-5; 7 bases match TRBD1. Germline V gives CDR1 SEHNR, CDR2 FQNEAQ (reference sequence). J gave up 5 bases and V 4 bases, and 4 bases lay outside the gene matches. This CDR3 is 13 amino acids long. The CDR3 region is CASSSGQLETQYF. The CDR3 bases are TGTGCCAGCAGCTCGGGACAGCTGGAGACCCAGTACTTC.

The rearrangement links TRBV28 to TRBJ1-5; 9 bases fit TRBD1. The length of the CDR3 is 19 residues. Germline-derived CDR1 and CDR2 are MDHEN and SYDVKM. Trimming at V came to 2 bases and at J to 3 bases, leaving 14 bases not matched to a gene. CDR3 sequence: CASSLERDRVLGINQPQHF. CDR3 bases: TGTGCCAGCAGTTTAGAACGGGACAGGGTTCTAGGGATCAATCAGCCCCAGCATTTT.

The V call is TRBV7-2, the J call TRBJ1-5; D call uncertain. There are 15 residues in the CDR3. Germline V gene lookup returns CDR1 SGHTA and CDR2 FQGNSA. With 2 bases removed from V and 4 bases from J, the gap between germline ends came to 12 bases. For the CDR3, the DNA is TGTGCCAGCAGCTTACAGCCCACTACAAATCAGCCCCAGCATTTT. Translating gives CASSLQPTTNQPQHF.

The chain employs TRBV10-3 and TRBJ1-6, with TRBD1 as a possible D gene (5 bases). Germline V gene lookup returns CDR1 ENHRY and CDR2 SYGVKD. There are 17 residues in the CDR3. Trimming removed 0 bases at V and 2 bases at J, with 11 bases between. The CDR3 region is CAISESGAGPYNSPLHF. The CDR3 region has the DNA TGTGCCATCAGTGAGTCGGGCGCGGGGCCCTATAATTCACCCCTCCACTTT.

DNA of the CDR3: TGTGCCAGCAGCCAACTAGCGGAAACCACCGGGGAGCTGTTTTTT. Translated, it gives CASSQLAETTGELFF. The rearrangement joins TRBV7-8 to TRBJ2-2; 8 nucleotides match TRBD2. Trimming at V came to 5 bases and at J to 4 bases, leaving 6 bases not matched to a gene. This CDR3 region has 15 residues. In germline, CDR1 is SGHVS, CDR2 FQNEAQ.

The rearrangement links TRBV7-3 to TRBJ2-5; 7 positions match TRBD2. Looked up from germline, CDR1 is SGHTA and CDR2 is FQGTGA. The V and J ends lost 6 bases and 9 bases, in that order; junction bases with no gene match: 7. The CDR3 contains 12 residues. The CDR3 sequence is CASSPFGGSQYF. The CDR3 nucleotides read TGTGCCAGCAGTCCTTTCGGGGGGTCCCAGTACTTC.

This clone was picked up a small number of times. The gene calls are TRBV5-6 and TRBJ2-1, with D perhaps given as TRBD1 or TRBD2 (6 bases each). The CDR3 contains 16 residues. The V end was cut by 4 bases, the J end by 3 bases, with 17 bases between. The germline V gene encodes CDR1 SGHDT and CDR2 YYEEEE. The CDR3 loop is CASSPRGGRSYNEQFF. CDR3 DNA sequence: TGTGCCAGCAGCCCCAGAGGGGGGCGAAGCTACAATGAGCAGTTCTTC.

The J gene is TRBJ1-2, the V gene TRBV10-3; D is possibly TRBD1 (5 bases). The germline CDR1 and CDR2 sequences are ENHRY and SYGVKD. The CDR3 extends over 15 amino acids. V was trimmed by 0 bases and J by 6 bases, leaving 14 bases between them. CDR3 bases: TGTGCCATCAGTGAGTCTATGACAGCCTGGGATGGCTACACCTTC. Translating it yields CAISESMTAWDGYTF.

As regards this clone: This CDR3 is also generated by other DNA sequences in the sample. The J gene is TRBJ1-5, the V gene TRBV18, with D hard to call. Germline V gene sequence: CDR1 KGHSH, CDR2 LQKENI. With 4 bases removed from V and 3 bases from J, the gap between germline ends came to 16 bases. The CDR3 is 16 amino acids. CDR3 coding DNA: TGTGCCAGCTCACGTACCCAATTAGAGCTCAATCAGCCCCAGCATTTT. It is translated as CASSRTQLELNQPQHF.

The genes are TRBV5-1 and TRBJ1-5; D possibly corresponds to TRBD1 (6 bases). CDR1 and CDR2 (germline): SGHRS, YFSETQ. CDR3 length equals 14 residues. V lost 1 base and J lost 3, with 8 bases in between. The CDR3 loop is CASSLSGDNQPQHF. In DNA, the CDR3 is TGCGCCAGCAGCTTGTCAGGGGACAATCAGCCCCAGCATTTT.

This clone was seen more than once but under ten times. This sequence joins TRBV29-1 and TRBJ1-1; D gene uncertain. Germline V lookup: CDR1 SQVTM, CDR2 ANQGSEA. The CDR3 totals 12 residues. Trimming removed 5 bases from V and 0 bases from J, with 7 bases in between. The CDR3: CSVIRLNTEAFF. The CDR3 bases are TGCAGCGTTATTAGACTGAACACTGAAGCTTTCTTT.

The genes are TRBV6-1 and TRBJ1-4; D is uncertain. The length of the CDR3 is 13 residues. V lost 8 bases, J lost 8 bases, and 15 bases lay in between. Germline-derived CDR1 and CDR2 are MNHNS and SASEGT. The CDR3 DNA sequence: TGTGCCAGCGGCGGGGTGGAAGGCGAAAAACTGTTTTTT. The encoded protein is CASGGVEGEKLFF.

The V gene is TRBV19, the J gene TRBJ1-3; 8 nucleotides line up with TRBD1. This CDR3 contains 19 residues. Germline V CDR1 and CDR2: LNHDA, SQIVND (reference sequence). The junction had 15 bases not matched to a gene; V was cut back by 5 bases and J by 0 bases. The chain's CDR3 is CASSPRGGTGVRSGNTIYF. In DNA, the CDR3 is TGTGCCAGTAGTCCAAGGGGGGGGACAGGCGTCCGCTCTGGAAACACCATATATTTT.

This chain links TRBV7-4 with TRBJ2-1; TRBD1 is a possible D gene (6 bases). The V end was cut by 5 bases, the J end by 0 bases, with 20 bases between. Germline V lookup: CDR1 SGHVT, CDR2 SQSDAQ. The CDR3 extends over 18 amino acids. The CDR3 region is CASSPPPGTISSYNEQFF. CDR3 DNA sequence: TGTGCCAGCAGCCCACCCCCGGGGACAATCAGCTCCTACAATGAGCAGTTCTTC.

Within the sample, this clone is medium-sized. The V call is TRBV5-1, the J call TRBJ2-5; D gene unclear. Trimming removed 0 bases at V and 9 bases at J, with 12 bases between. This CDR3 has 13 amino acids. The germline V gene has CDR1 SGHRS and CDR2 YFSETQ. The CDR3 region is CASSLDSSRAQYF. Here the CDR3 DNA reads TGCGCCAGCAGCTTGGACTCATCTAGGGCCCAGTACTTC.

This clone came up a few times. The CDR3 sequence: CASSFYRSSSYEQYF. In DNA, the CDR3 is TGTGCCAGCAGCTTTTACCGGTCTAGCTCCTACGAGCAGTACTTC. V and J are TRBV11-2 and TRBJ2-7; unclear D gene. Germline V lookup: CDR1 SGHAT, CDR2 FQNNGV. This CDR3 contains 15 residues. V gave up 3 bases and J gave up 0 bases, with 12 bases separating them.

The genes are TRBV7-2 and TRBJ1-2; 10 positions agree with TRBD1. The V segment lost 7 bases and the J segment 8 bases; nucleotides outside the gene matches: 13. The CDR3 runs to 15 residues. Germline V gene data show CDR1 as SGHTA and CDR2 as FQGNSA. The CDR3 region is CASNTPGQGIRGYTF. The DNA of the CDR3 is TGTGCCAGCAACACACCGGGACAGGGGATCCGGGGCTACACCTTC. The full variable domain, rest sourced from reference TRBV7-2 and TRBJ1-2, is GAGVSQSPSNKVTEKGKDVELRCDPISGHTALYWYRQSLGQGLEFLIYFQGNSAPDKSGLPSDRFSAERTGGSVSTLTIQRTQQEDSAVYLCASNTPGQGIRGYTFGSGTRLTVV.

CDR3 sequence: CASSYRGWGEKLFF. The CDR3 coding sequence is TGTGCCAGCAGCTACAGGGGCTGGGGTGAAAAACTGTTTTTT. V usage is TRBV6-1 and J usage is TRBJ1-4; the match to TRBD1 covers 7 bases. Germline V gene data show CDR1 as MNHNS and CDR2 as SASEGT. The CDR3 loop spans 14 amino acids. After removal of 6 bases from V and 7 bases from J, the junction contained 8 bases not matched to a gene.

The chain carries TRBV19 and TRBJ2-7; the match to TRBD1 covers 8 bases. Losses at the gene ends were 6 bases for V and 5 bases for J; bases not matched to a gene: 15. This CDR3 spans 16 amino acids. From germline, CDR1 is LNHDA and CDR2 SQIVND (reference sequence). The CDR3 is CASSVTGAGVTHEQYF. The CDR3 bases are TGTGCCAGTAGCGTGACAGGGGCTGGGGTGACCCACGAGCAGTACTTC.

The genes are TRBV29-1 and TRBJ2-7, with 9 bases fitting TRBD1. J lost 5 bases, V lost 3 bases, and 8 bases had no gene match. Germline V CDR1 and CDR2: SQVTM, ANQGSEA. The CDR3 runs to 14 residues. CDR3: CSVDTGQGADEQYF. DNA of the CDR3: TGCAGCGTTGATACGGGACAGGGTGCCGACGAGCAGTACTTC.

The chain has TRBV2 and TRBJ1-3; D is unclear. Germline CDR1 is SNHLY and CDR2 is FYNNEI. The CDR3 length is 13 residues. Deletions cut 4 bases from V and 6 bases from J, with 10 bases between. The CDR3 sequence: CASSARSENTIYF. Written as DNA, the CDR3 is TGTGCCAGCAGTGCCAGGTCGGAAAACACCATATATTTT.

Judged by abundance, this clone is medium-sized. This sequence joins TRBV27 and TRBJ2-5; 8 bases are a match to TRBD2. The CDR3 has 14 residues. The germline gives CDR1 MNHEY, CDR2 SMNVEV (reference sequence). Trimming removed 8 bases from V and 1 base from J; junction bases left unmatched: 6. The CDR3 region has the DNA TGTGCCAGCGCCGTAGCGGGGAGCCAAGAGACCCAGTACTTC. This translates into CASAVAGSQETQYF.

This clone has just a few counts. The V gene is TRBV13, the J gene TRBJ2-5; D could derive from TRBD1 or TRBD2 (6 bases each). V dropped 0 bases and J dropped 5 bases, with 19 bases sitting between them. The germline CDR1 and CDR2 sequences are PRHDT and FYEKMQ (reference sequence). CDR3 length equals 17 residues. CDR3 loop: CASSLGPWGAEGETQYF. The CDR3, as DNA: TGTGCCAGCAGCTTAGGCCCTTGGGGGGCCGAAGGGGAGACCCAGTACTTC.

This rearrangement joins TRBV10-2 to TRBJ1-4, with D unclear. The CDR3 covers 15 residues. The germline CDR1 and CDR2 sequences are WSHSY and SAAADI. V was pared by 1 base and J by 7 bases, with 13 bases between. The CDR3 nucleotides read TGCGCCAGCAGTGAGTTGCAGTCTCTGAGTGAAAAACTGTTTTTT. As protein: CASSELQSLSEKLFF.